These 11 T cell receptor beta chains were sequenced from one sample in a study of cytomegalovirus exposure and HLA in healthy donors. The primer mix had 60 Vbeta and 13 Jbeta primers. The data were produced by immunoSEQ multiplex PCR, yet TCRdb's version contains in-frame clones alone and is incomplete. Of about 150,000 clones in the sample, under 90% were seen once. The sequencing sample was made of PBMCs. The receptors here all came from a man in his thirties or forties in good health and CMV-seropositive.

This clone was observed once. DNA of the CDR3: TGTGCCAGTAGTATCAACGCCGGGGATCTTTATGGCTACACCTTC. Protein product: CASSINAGDLYGYTF. The gene calls are TRBV19 and TRBJ1-2, with no clear D. CDR3 size: 15 residues. Germline V gives CDR1 LNHDA, CDR2 SQIVND (reference sequence). The V gene lost 3 bases and the J gene lost 5 bases, with 16 bases spanning the gap.

The rearrangement joins TRBV9 to TRBJ2-3; 12 positions agree with TRBD2. This CDR3 contains 16 residues. Germline assignment: CDR1 SGDLS and CDR2 YYNGEE. Trimming cost V 0 bases and J 2 bases; bases outside gene matches: 1. Here the CDR3 DNA reads TGTGCCAGCAGCGTAGGACTAGCGGGGGTCACAGATACGCAGTATTTT. It is translated as CASSVGLAGVTDTQYF.

The chain combines TRBV6-5 with TRBJ1-3, with TRBD1 matching over 7 bases. J was trimmed by 4 bases and V by 6 bases; bases with no gene match: 6. In germline, CDR1 is MNHEY, CDR2 SVGAGI. This CDR3 is built from 14 residues. CDR3 coding DNA: TGTGCCAGCAGGAAGACAGGGACCGGAAACACCATATATTTT. Protein: CASRKTGTGNTIYF.

J is TRBJ2-2 and V is TRBV7-8; D unclear. Trimming stripped 4 bases from V and 8 bases from J, with 17 bases between. Germline-derived CDR1 and CDR2 are SGHVS and FQNEAQ. The CDR3 consists of 15 residues. The CDR3 sequence: CASSSRSNIRGELFF. CDR3 sequence (DNA): TGTGCCAGCAGCTCGCGGTCGAATATAAGGGGGGAGCTGTTTTTT. Complete variable domain (other parts from reference TRBV7-8 and TRBJ2-2): GAGVSQSPRYKVAKRGQDVALRCDPISGHVSLFWYQQALGQGPEFLTYFQNEAQLDKSGLPSDRFFAERPEGSVSTLKIQRTQQEDSAVYLCASSSRSNIRGELFFGEGSRLTVL.

The genes are TRBV2 and TRBJ1-6; D gene unclear. The CDR3 is 11 residues long. Germline values: CDR1 SNHLY, CDR2 FYNNEI. Trimming stripped 2 bases from V and 14 bases from J, with 7 bases between. The DNA for the CDR3 is TGTGCCAGCAGTGAAAATCTTTCCCTCCACTTT. This translates into CASSENLSLHF. The full variable domain, with the rest looked up from reference TRBV2 and TRBJ1-6, is EPEVTQTPSHQVTQMGQEVILRCVPISNHLYFYWYRQILGQKVEFLVSFYNNEISEKSEIFDDQFSVERPDGSNFTLKIRSTKLEDSAMYFCASSENLSLHFGNGTRLTVT.

V is TRBV4-1 and J is TRBJ2-7, with TRBD2 matching over 8 bases. The CDR3 covers 16 residues. Germline CDR1 and CDR2: MGHRA and YSYEKL. J was trimmed by 3 bases and V by 4 bases; bases with no gene match: 11. The CDR3 DNA is TGCGCCAGCAGCCCAAAGGCGCGGGGGGACATCTACGAGCAGTACTTC. Its translation: CASSPKARGDIYEQYF.

The J gene is TRBJ2-7, the V gene TRBV5-4, with a tentative D call TRBD1 (5 bases). This CDR3 has 14 amino acids. The ends were cut back, 3 bases at V and 0 bases at J, with 10 bases in the middle. From germline, CDR1 is SGHNT and CDR2 YYREEE (reference sequence). Here the CDR3 DNA reads TGTGCCAGCAGCTGGGGCGTGGCCTCCTACGAGCAGTACTTC. As protein: CASSWGVASYEQYF.

The table lists this clone with a few counts. The CDR3 reads CASSRDIEYNEQFF. The CDR3 nucleotides are TGTGCCAGCTCACGCGACATAGAGTACAATGAGCAGTTCTTC. This chain uses TRBV18 with TRBJ2-1; D gene uncertain. The CDR3 contains 14 residues. V lost 4 bases, J lost 4 bases, and 11 bases lay in between. Germline V gene lookup returns CDR1 KGHSH and CDR2 LQKENI.

The chain couples TRBV5-1 to TRBJ1-3; unclear D gene. CDR3 length: 14 amino acids. V was shortened by 0 bases and J by 3 bases, with 7 bases between the two germline ends. Germline V CDR1 and CDR2: SGHRS, YFSETQ. CDR3 in amino acids: CASSLGSGGNTIYF. DNA for the CDR3: TGCGCCAGCAGCTTGGGTTCAGGTGGAAACACCATATATTTT.

The chain recombines TRBV4-1 with TRBJ2-1; no clear D gene. The V and J ends lost 0 bases and 3 bases respectively, with 9 bases between them. This CDR3 contains 15 residues. Germline V gene lookup returns CDR1 MGHRA and CDR2 YSYEKL. The CDR3 coding sequence is TGCGCCAGCAGCCAAGATCCAGGCAGCTACAATGAGCAGTTCTTC. Amino acid sequence: CASSQDPGSYNEQFF.

This chain connects TRBV7-2 to TRBJ2-7; D may be TRBD2 (5 bases). Deletions cut 3 bases from V and 2 bases from J, with 14 bases between. CDR3 length: 15 amino acids. Germline V lookup: CDR1 SGHTA, CDR2 FQGNSA. The CDR3 coding sequence is TGTGCCAGCAGCTTCGTGGGAGCCCGAGCCTACGAGCAGTACTTC. This gives the protein CASSFVGARAYEQYF.